This T cell receptor (beta chain) was sequenced during a study of vaccination and CD4 T cells after COVID-19 (dated by TCRdb to 2022 to 2024). In terms of the full investigation: Convalescent patients had a positive SARS-CoV-2 result on nasal swab PCR, and of these patients, several had mild disease and one had severe disease. In the convalescent cohort there were six males and four females, among whom were two Hispanic individuals, seven Caucasians, two Asians and one multiracial person. Participants received two doses of either the Pfizer-BioNTech BNT162b2 vaccine (n=8) or the Moderna mRNA-1273 vaccine (n=2). Post-COVID blood samples from convalescent patients were collected a median of roughly 100 days after diagnosis, with a range of roughly 35 to 180 days. Post-vaccine blood samples were taken a median of approximately 70 days after the second vaccine dose, with a range of 14 to 241 days. The cultures were stimulated with overlapping spike peptide pools from SARS-CoV-2 and from the common cold coronaviruses HCoV-NL63, HCoV-OC43 and HCoV-229E. Control cultures received a CEFX viral epitope pool as the positive control, an HIV-1 Nef peptide pool as the negative control, or no peptide. The spike-specific CD4+ TCR repertoire was compared before and after mRNA vaccination in approximately 9 COVID-19 convalescent patients and a handful of infection-naive healthy vaccine recipients.

V lost 0 bases and J lost 7 bases; the stretch between them is 16 bases long. CDR3 length: 15 amino acids, cysteine to phenylalanine. Of the read, only the CDR3 DNA is kept; its 45 bases are in frame from base 1. Reading the germline V gene (reference sequence) gives CDR1 DFQATT and CDR2 SNEGSKA. The treatment or condition label here, explained by the study, means: roughly nine-day PBMC culture with coronavirus spike peptide pools or control peptides (ViraFEST assay). To expand antigen-specific T cells with peptide pools and then pick out the expanded clonotypes through TCR sequencing, the study relied on the ViraFEST assay. Positive SARS-CoV-2 PCR tests in the convalescent patients dated from March to December 2020, before Alpha, Beta and Delta variants emerged in the United States. Over 1.5 million PBMCs per well were cultured in IMDM with roughly 5.2% human AB serum and approximately 10 IU/ml IL-2, plus 10 ug/ml peptide pools. Half of the culture medium was replaced with fresh IL-2-containing medium on days 3 and 7. After 10 days of culture, CD4+ T cells were isolated by negative selection with the EasySep CD4+ T cell isolation kit. Ficoll-Paque Plus gradient centrifugation was used to isolate PBMCs from whole blood, and the isolated PBMCs were then either used fresh or cryopreserved at -140C. Triplicate wells were generally used for each culture condition.

Preparation of the library involved PCR. DNA from cultured CD4+ T cells underwent TCR sequencing with the Oncomine TCR Beta short-read assay at the Johns Hopkins FTIC core. The QIAamp micro DNA kit was used to extract genomic DNA from the cultured CD4+ T cells. Oncomine TCR Beta libraries from cultured CD4+ T cells were pooled using unique dual indexes and sequenced on an Illumina iSeq 100. The original pipeline was this. Non-productive sequences were filtered out, and CDR3s that did not start with C, did not end with F or W, or were shorter than 7 amino acids were discarded. Antigen-specific clonotypes were identified using the MANAFEST web application through comparison of peptide-stimulated wells with reference and other culture wells. To be called positive, a clone needed an FDR below 0.05, an odds ratio above 5, and a productive frequency above 0.1% in at least two of three replicate wells. Clonotypes that were significantly expanded in both SARS-CoV-2 spike wells and at least one common cold coronavirus spike condition were defined as cross-reactive. Using R version 3.6.1, CDR3 homology was evaluated through Levenshtein distances (stringdist) along with unrooted phylogenetic trees (ape). TCRdb handled the public reads itself, with Q25 trimming in fastp and clone calling in MiXCR, and kept productive beta chains. Duplicate CDR3 protein sequences are folded into a single record with the most common DNA and genes. The authors' filters were not applied to this entry. This sample gives around 20,000 distinct CDR3 sequences in total; roughly 50% of them show up just once. The ten largest clonotypes hold around 5.4% of the sample.

This clonotype occurred a few times. Its antigen is currently not known. No base-level quality is on record; no much larger clone is a single base apart. What the authors observed across the whole study: Although the median number of SARS-CoV-2-reactive clonotypes went up from some 23 after infection to 30 to 45 after vaccination, the increase was not significant. Of the vaccine-specific clones found in convalescent patients, nearly all (304 of 307) were mono-reactive for SARS-CoV-2 spike instead of being cross-reactive with common cold coronaviruses. The number of convalescent patients in the study was relatively small, and the study did not examine early timepoints following natural infection. Among convalescent patients, a median about 86% of the SARS-CoV-2-reactive clones seen after vaccination appeared only after vaccination, which suggests priming specific to the vaccine.

The sequence came from a human donor who had recovered from COVID-19. This receptor chain uses TRBV20-1 and TRBJ2-4, and possibly TRBD1, on 5 matching bases. The specimen was CD4+ T cells from blood, cultured in vitro. The base sequence is TGCAGTGCTAGAGATAACCGCAGGGCGGTTAACATTCAGTACTTC. Its amino acids are CSARDNRRAVNIQYF.